One and the same sample provided the 7 T cell receptor beta chains below, sequenced in a study of T cell clones after liver transplantation. Repertoires were generated with immunoSEQ multiplex PCR, while TCRdb's copy carries only in-frame clones and drops some. Of more than 95,000 clones in the sample, roughly nine tenths were seen once. The source was CD4+ T cells from blood, collected 12 months after liver transplant. The receptors shown here come from a human patient who received a liver transplant. Some T cells may possibly be graft donor cells.

The J gene is TRBJ2-1, the V gene TRBV7-3; no reliable D call. Germline CDR1 SGHTA, CDR2 FQGTGA. Trimming removed 1 base from V and 5 bases from J, with 6 bases in between. The CDR3 is 13 amino acids. The CDR3 is CASSLITDNEQFF. The CDR3 DNA follows: TGTGCCAGCAGCTTAATAACCGACAATGAGCAGTTCTTC.

The chain joins TRBV7-3 to TRBJ1-1, with D possibly being TRBD1 (5 bases). The CDR3 length is 12 residues. Germline loops: CDR1 SGHTA, CDR2 FQGTGA. V was pared by 4 bases and J by 5 bases, with 8 bases between. The CDR3 nucleotides read TGTGCCAGCAGCTCCCGGGGGACTGAAGCTTTCTTT. Amino acid sequence: CASSSRGTEAFF.

The gene calls are TRBV21-1 and TRBJ1-1. TRBV21-1 is assigned pseudogene status. The CDR3 is 16 amino acids. The CDR3 sequence is CASSKTEGDLGTEAFF. DNA of the CDR3: TGTGCCAGCAGCAAAACGGAGGGGGACTTGGGCACTGAAGCTTTCTTT.

The chain is built from TRBV5-1 and TRBJ1-2; the D is unclear. V lost 6 bases, J lost 0 bases, and 12 bases lay in between. Germline assignment: CDR1 SGHRS and CDR2 YFSETQ. The CDR3 has 14 amino acids. CDR3 nucleotides: TGCGCCAGCACGGACCAGGCGGCTAACTATGGCTACACCTTC. This sequence encodes CASTDQAANYGYTF.

The chain uses TRBV11-2 and TRBJ2-3; TRBD2 matches 7 bases. The CDR3 covers 15 residues. J lost 8 bases, V lost 7 bases, and 15 bases had no gene match. In germline, CDR1 is SGHAT, CDR2 FQNNGV. CDR3 loop: CASNPGHPGGGTQYF. The CDR3 nucleotides are TGTGCCAGCAACCCCGGGCATCCGGGAGGAGGTACGCAGTATTTT.

In nucleotides, the CDR3 is TGTGCCACAAGGTCTGGTGACAGGGATGTCACTGAAGCTTTCTTT. Amino acid sequence: CATRSGDRDVTEAFF. The V gene is TRBV15, the J gene TRBJ1-1; 7 bases line up with TRBD1. Germline values: CDR1 LNHNV, CDR2 YYDKDF (reference sequence). This CDR3 comprises 15 residues. V shed 9 bases, J shed 4 bases, and the junction held 14 bases outside the gene matches.

This rearrangement joins TRBV5-1 to TRBJ1-4; D might be TRBD1 (5 bases). Germline V gene lookup returns CDR1 SGHRS and CDR2 YFSETQ. The CDR3 runs 16 residues. V shed 1 base and J shed 4 bases, with 14 bases lying between them. The CDR3 nucleotides are TGCGCCAGCAGCTTGTACAGCGGGGCGAGTAATGAAAAACTGTTTTTT. Protein product: CASSLYSGASNEKLFF.